The 4 T cell receptor beta chains presented below share a single source sample, sequenced in a study of T-cell memory formation after mild COVID-19. MiXCR, run by TCRdb on the 5' RACE reads, gives a single entry per CDR3 protein. The repertoire consists of hundreds of thousands of distinct CDR3 sequences, with roughly 20% occurring once and the leading ten covering approximately 8%. Sequencing was done on a sample of PBMCs or a T cell subset sorted from them (not recorded which). The receptors originated from an adult woman who had mild COVID-19 (a few samples of this study predate the infection). Cell type and time point are not known.

This clonotype was counted only a few times. The chain couples TRBV7-9 to TRBJ2-7, with D perhaps matching TRBD1 or TRBD2 (7 bases each). V dropped 1 base and J dropped 4 bases, with 14 bases sitting between them. The CDR3 runs 15 residues. The germline V gene encodes CDR1 SEHNR and CDR2 FQNEAQ (reference sequence). The CDR3 here is CASSLEAGQRYEQYF. The DNA for the CDR3 is TGTGCCAGCAGCTTAGAAGCGGGACAGAGATACGAGCAGTACTTC.

A few counts support this clonotype. This chain joins TRBV20-1 and TRBJ1-1; 8 positions agree with TRBD1. The CDR3 runs 17 residues. The trim removed 3 bases at V and 1 base at J, leaving 13 bases unmatched. Looked up from germline, CDR1 is DFQATT and CDR2 is SNEGSKA (reference sequence). Here the CDR3 reads CSASQALGTGGNTEAFF. The CDR3 nucleotides read TGCAGTGCTAGCCAAGCCTTAGGGACAGGCGGGAACACTGAAGCTTTCTTT.

This clonotype was detected only a few times. V usage is TRBV11-3 and J usage is TRBJ2-1; a possible D gene is TRBD2 (7 bases). The germline V gene encodes CDR1 SGHNT and CDR2 YENEEA. This CDR3 is 15 amino acids long. Trimming removed 2 bases from V and 2 bases from J, with 10 bases in between. The CDR3 nucleotides are TGTGCCAGCAGCTTAAACGGGGGGCCCTACAATGAGCAGTTCTTC. Translating it yields CASSLNGGPYNEQFF. The full variable domain, rest sourced from reference TRBV11-3 and TRBJ2-1, is EAGVVQSPRYKIIEKKQPVAFWCNPISGHNTLYWYLQNLGQGPELLIRYENEEAVDDSQLPKDRFSAERLKGVDSTLKIQPAELGDSAVYLCASSLNGGPYNEQFFGPGTRLTVL.

The rearrangement uses TRBV30 and TRBJ1-1, with 10 bases matching TRBD1. Germline loops: CDR1 GTSNPN, CDR2 SVGIG (reference sequence). The CDR3 has 18 amino acids. V trimming: 4 bases; J trimming: 0 bases; junction bases outside the gene matches: 14. The CDR3 sequence is CAWKYGQGEKTLNTEAFF. CDR3 nucleotide sequence: TGTGCCTGGAAATACGGACAGGGGGAAAAGACTTTGAACACTGAAGCTTTCTTT.